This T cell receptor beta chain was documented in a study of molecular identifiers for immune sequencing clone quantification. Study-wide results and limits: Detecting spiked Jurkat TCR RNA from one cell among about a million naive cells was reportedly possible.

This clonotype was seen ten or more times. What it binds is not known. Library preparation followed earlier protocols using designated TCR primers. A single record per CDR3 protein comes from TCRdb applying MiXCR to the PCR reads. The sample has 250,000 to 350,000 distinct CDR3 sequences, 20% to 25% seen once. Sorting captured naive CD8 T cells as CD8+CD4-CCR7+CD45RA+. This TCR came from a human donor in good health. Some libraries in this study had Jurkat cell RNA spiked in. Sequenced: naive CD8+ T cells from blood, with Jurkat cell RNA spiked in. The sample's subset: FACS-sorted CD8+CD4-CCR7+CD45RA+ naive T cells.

The DNA for the CDR3 is TGCAGTGCTAGAGATCTAGCGGGGGACAACTACGAGCAGTACTTC. Its protein product is CSARDLAGDNYEQYF. The chain joins TRBV20-1 to TRBJ2-7; 10 bases line up with TRBD2. The germline V gene encodes CDR1 DFQATT and CDR2 SNEGSKA (reference sequence). CDR3 length: 15 residues. V lost 0 bases, J lost 3 bases, and 5 bases stayed unmatched.